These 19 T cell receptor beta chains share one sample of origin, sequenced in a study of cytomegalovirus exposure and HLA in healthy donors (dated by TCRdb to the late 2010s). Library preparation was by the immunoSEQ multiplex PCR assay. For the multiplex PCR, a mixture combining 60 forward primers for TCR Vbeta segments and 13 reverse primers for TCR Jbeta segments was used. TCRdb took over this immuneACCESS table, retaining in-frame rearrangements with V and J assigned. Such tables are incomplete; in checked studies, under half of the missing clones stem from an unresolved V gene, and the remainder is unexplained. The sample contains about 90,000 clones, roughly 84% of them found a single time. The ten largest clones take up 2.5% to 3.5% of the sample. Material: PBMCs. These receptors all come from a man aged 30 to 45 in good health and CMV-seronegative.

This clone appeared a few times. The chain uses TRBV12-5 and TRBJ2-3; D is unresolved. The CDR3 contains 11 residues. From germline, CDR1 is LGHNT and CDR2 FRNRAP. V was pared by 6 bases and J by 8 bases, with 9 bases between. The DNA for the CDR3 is TGTGCTAGTGGACGTACGGGTACGCAGTATTTT. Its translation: CASGRTGTQYF.

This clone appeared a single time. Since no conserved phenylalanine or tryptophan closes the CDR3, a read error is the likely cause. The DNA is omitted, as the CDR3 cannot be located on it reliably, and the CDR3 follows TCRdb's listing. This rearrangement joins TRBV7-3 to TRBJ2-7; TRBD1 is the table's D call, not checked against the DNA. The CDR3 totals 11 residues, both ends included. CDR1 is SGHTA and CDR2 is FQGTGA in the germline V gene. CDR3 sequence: CASSLTHRQGQ.

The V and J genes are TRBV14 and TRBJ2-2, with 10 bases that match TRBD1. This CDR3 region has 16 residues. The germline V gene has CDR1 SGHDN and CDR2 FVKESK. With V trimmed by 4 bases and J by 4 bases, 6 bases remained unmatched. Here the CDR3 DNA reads TGTGCCAGCAGCCCCAGGACAGGGGGGACCACCGGGGAGCTGTTTTTT. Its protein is CASSPRTGGTTGELFF.

CDR3 amino acids: CASSPTPGQAVDQPQHF. In DNA form, the CDR3 reads TGTGCCAGCTCACCAACTCCGGGACAGGCGGTAGATCAGCCCCAGCATTTT. This chain joins TRBV18 and TRBJ1-5, with 8 positions matching TRBD1. Unmatched junction bases numbered 11, after V lost 2 bases and J lost 5 bases. The CDR3 has 17 amino acids. Looked up from germline, CDR1 is KGHSH and CDR2 is LQKENI.

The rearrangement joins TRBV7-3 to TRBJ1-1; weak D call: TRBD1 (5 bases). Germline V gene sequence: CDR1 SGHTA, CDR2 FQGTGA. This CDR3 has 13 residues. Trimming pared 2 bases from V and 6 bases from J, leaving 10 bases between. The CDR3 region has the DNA TGTGCCAGCAGCTTAGCAGGGAGGGCTGAAGCTTTCTTT. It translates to CASSLAGRAEAFF.

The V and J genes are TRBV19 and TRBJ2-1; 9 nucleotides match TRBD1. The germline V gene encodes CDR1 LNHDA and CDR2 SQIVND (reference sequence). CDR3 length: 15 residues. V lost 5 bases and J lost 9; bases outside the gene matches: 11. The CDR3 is CASSPRGTGLGEQFF. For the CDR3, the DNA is TGTGCCAGTAGTCCTAGGGGGACAGGGTTAGGTGAGCAGTTCTTC.

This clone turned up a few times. CDR3 in amino acids: CASSLNLGFQPQHF. The CDR3 DNA is TGTGCCAGCAGCCTCAATCTCGGGTTTCAGCCCCAGCATTTT. The genes are TRBV16 and TRBJ1-5; D unresolved. The CDR3 runs 14 residues. Germline loops: CDR1 KGHSY, CDR2 FQNENV. V was cut by 4 bases and J by 6 bases, with 13 bases left in between.

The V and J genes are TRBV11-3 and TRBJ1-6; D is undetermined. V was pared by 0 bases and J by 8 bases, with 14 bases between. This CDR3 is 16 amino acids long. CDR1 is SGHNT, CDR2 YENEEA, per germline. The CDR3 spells CASSLDLGRDYSPLHF. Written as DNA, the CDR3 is TGTGCCAGCAGCTTAGATCTGGGCAGAGATTATTCACCCCTCCACTTT.

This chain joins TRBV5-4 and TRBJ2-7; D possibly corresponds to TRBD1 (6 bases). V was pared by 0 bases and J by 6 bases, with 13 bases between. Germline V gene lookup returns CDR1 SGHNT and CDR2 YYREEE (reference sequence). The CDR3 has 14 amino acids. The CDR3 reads CASSLGVPRGEQYF. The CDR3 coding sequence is TGTGCCAGCAGCTTGGGTGTCCCCAGGGGCGAGCAGTACTTC. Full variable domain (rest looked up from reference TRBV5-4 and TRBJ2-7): ETGVTQSPTHLIKTRGQQVTLRCSSQSGHNTVSWYQQALGQGPQFIFQYYREEENGRGNFPPRFSGLQFPNYSSELNVNALELDDSALYLCASSLGVPRGEQYFGPGTRLTVT.

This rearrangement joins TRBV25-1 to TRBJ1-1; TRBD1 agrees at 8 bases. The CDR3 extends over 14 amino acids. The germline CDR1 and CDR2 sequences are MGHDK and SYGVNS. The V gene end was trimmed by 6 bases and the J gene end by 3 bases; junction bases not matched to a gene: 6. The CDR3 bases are TGTGCCAGCAGCGCAGACAGGGGCGACACTGAAGCTTTCTTT. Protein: CASSADRGDTEAFF.

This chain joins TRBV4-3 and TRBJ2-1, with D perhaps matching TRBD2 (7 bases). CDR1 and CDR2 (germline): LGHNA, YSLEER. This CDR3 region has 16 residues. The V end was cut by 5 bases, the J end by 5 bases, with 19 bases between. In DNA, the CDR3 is TGCGCCAGCAGCAAGATATCGGGGGGCCCAAACAATGAGCAGTTCTTC. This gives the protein CASSKISGGPNNEQFF.

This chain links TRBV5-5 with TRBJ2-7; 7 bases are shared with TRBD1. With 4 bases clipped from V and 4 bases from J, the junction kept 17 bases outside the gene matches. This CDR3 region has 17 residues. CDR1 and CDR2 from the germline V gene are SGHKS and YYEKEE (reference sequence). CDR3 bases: TGTGCCAGCAGCCTGGGAAACGGACAGGCCAATCCTTACGAGCAGTACTTC. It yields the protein CASSLGNGQANPYEQYF. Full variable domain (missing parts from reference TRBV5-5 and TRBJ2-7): DAGVTQSPTHLIKTRGQQVTLRCSPISGHKSVSWYQQVLGQGPQFIFQYYEKEERGRGNFPDRFSARQFPNYSSELNVNALLLGDSALYLCASSLGNGQANPYEQYFGPGTRLTVT.

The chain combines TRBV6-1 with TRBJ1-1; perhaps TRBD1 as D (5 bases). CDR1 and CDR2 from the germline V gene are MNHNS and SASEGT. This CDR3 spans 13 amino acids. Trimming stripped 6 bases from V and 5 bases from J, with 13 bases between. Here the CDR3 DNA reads TGTGCCAGCAGGGCAGGGCGTGGGACTGAAGCTTTCTTT. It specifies CASRAGRGTEAFF.

The CDR3 region is CASSEETGKGRGSPLHF. Written as DNA, the CDR3 is TGTGCCAGCAGTGAAGAAACCGGGAAGGGCAGGGGATCACCCCTCCACTTT. The chain is built from TRBV2 and TRBJ1-6; the D gene is possibly TRBD1 (6 bases). The V end was cut by 1 base, the J end by 10 bases, with 20 bases between. Germline V gives CDR1 SNHLY, CDR2 FYNNEI. The CDR3 consists of 17 residues.

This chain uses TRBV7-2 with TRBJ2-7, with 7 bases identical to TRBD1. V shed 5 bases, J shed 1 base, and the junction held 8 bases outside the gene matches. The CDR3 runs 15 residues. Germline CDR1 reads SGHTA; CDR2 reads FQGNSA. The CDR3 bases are TGTGCCAGCAGCCCAGGGTCGGACAGGTCCTACGAGCAGTACTTC. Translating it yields CASSPGSDRSYEQYF.

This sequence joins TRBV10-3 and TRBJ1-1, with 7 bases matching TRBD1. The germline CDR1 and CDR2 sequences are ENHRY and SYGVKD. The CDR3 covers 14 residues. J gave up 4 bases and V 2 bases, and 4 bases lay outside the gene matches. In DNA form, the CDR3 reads TGTGCCATCAGTGAGCCGGACAGGCCCACTGAAGCTTTCTTT. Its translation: CAISEPDRPTEAFF.

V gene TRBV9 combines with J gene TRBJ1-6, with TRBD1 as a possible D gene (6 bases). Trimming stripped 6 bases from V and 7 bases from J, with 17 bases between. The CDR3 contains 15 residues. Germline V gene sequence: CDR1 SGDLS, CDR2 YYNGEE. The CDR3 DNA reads TGTGCCAGCACGTACCGACAGGTCGTCAATTCACCCCTCCACTTT. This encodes CASTYRQVVNSPLHF.

CDR3 DNA: TGTGCCAGCAGCCCGCGGGGCAATCAGCCCCAGCATTTT. Protein product: CASSPRGNQPQHF. This sequence joins TRBV7-2 and TRBJ1-5; the D is unclear. This CDR3 has 13 residues. Trimming removed 5 bases from V and 2 bases from J, with 7 bases in between. Germline V gene data show CDR1 as SGHTA and CDR2 as FQGNSA.

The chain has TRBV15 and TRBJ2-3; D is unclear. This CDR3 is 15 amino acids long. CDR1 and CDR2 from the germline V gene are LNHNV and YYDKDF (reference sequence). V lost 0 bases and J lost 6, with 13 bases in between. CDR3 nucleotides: TGTGCCACCAGCAGAGATAGCAAGTATGCCGATACGCAGTATTTT. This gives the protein CATSRDSKYADTQYF.